This T cell receptor (beta chain) originates from a study of T cells after yellow fever vaccination. Remarks on this clonotype: Its antigen is undetermined.

Overall study findings and caveats: Researchers cautioned that FACS-sorted repertoires could harbor abundant clonotypes contaminating from the bulk population.

TCRdb reanalysed the 5' RACE reads using MiXCR and keeps one entry per CDR3 protein. The profile shows a few hundred thousand distinct CDR3 sequences, under 25% of them singletons. The sequence came from a man aged 30-40 years who received the YFV17D yellow fever vaccine. The sample in question was PBMCs, obtained 15 days after the yellow fever booster vaccination.

The CDR3 sequence is CSVIRGEKLFF. The CDR3 DNA follows: TGCAGTGTTATCAGGGGCGAAAAACTGTTTTTT. The genes are TRBV20-1 and TRBJ1-4; D is possibly TRBD1 (6 bases). V was trimmed by 7 bases and J by 8 bases, leaving 11 bases between them. Germline values: CDR1 DFQATT, CDR2 SNEGSKA (reference sequence). CDR3 size: 11 residues.